This TCR beta chain comes out of a study of cytomegalovirus exposure and HLA in healthy donors. Study information: Of several hundred genotyped donors, roughly 80% clustered with self-reported Caucasian donors.

The PCR used 60 Vbeta and 13 Jbeta primers. Using immunoSEQ multiplex PCR, the repertoire was profiled, and TCRdb retains in-frame clones only, with some absent. The repertoire holds 80,000 to 95,000 clones, with more than 60% as singletons. The germline V and J ends were trimmed by 0 bases and 8 bases, with 9 bases remaining between them. There are 13 residues in the CDR3. Germline V lookup: CDR1 SGHDT, CDR2 YYEEEE. Study-level findings and limits: An assumption of roughly uniform sequencing depth across donors underlay the presence/absence analyses. The likely origin of a cluster of highly shared sequence variants was a sequencing artifact. As confirmed in vitro, three CMV-associated chains were specific for CMV antigens.

In the case of this clone: Its antigen is as yet unknown.

Sequenced material: PBMCs. V is TRBV5-6 and J is TRBJ1-3; D is ambiguous. The source is a man aged 18 to 35 in good health and CMV-seropositive. The CDR3 reads CASSLGAADTIYF. CDR3 sequence (DNA): TGTGCCAGCAGCTTGGGGGCAGCCGACACCATATATTTT. Full variable domain (missing parts from reference TRBV5-6 and TRBJ1-3): DAGVTQSPTHLIKTRGQQVTLRCSPKSGHDTVSWYQQALGQGPQFIFQYYEEEERQRGNFPDRFSGHQFPNYSSELNVNALLLGDSALYLCASSLGAADTIYFGEGSWLTVV.